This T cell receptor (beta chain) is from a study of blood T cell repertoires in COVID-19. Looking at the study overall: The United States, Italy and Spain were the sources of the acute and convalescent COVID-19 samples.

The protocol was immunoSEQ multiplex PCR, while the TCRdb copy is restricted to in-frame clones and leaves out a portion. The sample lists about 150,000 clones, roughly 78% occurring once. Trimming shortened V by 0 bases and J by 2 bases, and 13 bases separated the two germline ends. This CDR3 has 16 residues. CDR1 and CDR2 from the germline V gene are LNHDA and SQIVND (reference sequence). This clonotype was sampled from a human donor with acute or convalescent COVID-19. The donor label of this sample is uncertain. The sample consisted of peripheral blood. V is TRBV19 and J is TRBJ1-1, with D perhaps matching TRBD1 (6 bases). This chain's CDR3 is CASSIDLWTVNTEAFF. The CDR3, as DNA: TGTGCCAGTAGTATAGATCTATGGACAGTAAACACTGAAGCTTTCTTT. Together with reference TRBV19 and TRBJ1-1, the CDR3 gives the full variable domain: DGGITQSPKYLFRKEGQNVTLSCEQNLNHDAMYWYRQDPGQGLRLIYYSQIVNDFQKGDIAEGYSVSREKKESFPLTVTSAQKNPTAFYLCASSIDLWTVNTEAFFGQGTRLTVV.